These 15 T cell receptor beta chains were sequenced from one sample in a study of neurological immune-mediated disorders. One entry per CDR3 protein results from TCRdb running MiXCR on the 5' RACE reads. The sample has 35,000 to 50,000 distinct CDR3 sequences; about 15% are singletons. Sequenced: CD4+ T cells from blood. These receptors all stem from a woman aged 55-69 years with HTLV-1-associated myelopathy (HAM/TSP).

Concerning this clonotype: Relative to the germline gene, one junction end is altered; a read error may explain this. This chain links TRBV10-3 with TRBJ2-5; a weak D match, TRBD1 (5 bases). CDR3 length: 15 residues. Per the germline V gene, CDR1 is ENHRY and CDR2 is SYGVKD. CDR3 nucleotides: TGTGCCATCGGTGAGTCGGGTCAGGGTCAAGGGACCCAGTACTTC. It is translated as CAIGESGQGQGTQYF.

This clonotype was seen a handful of times. This chain connects TRBV5-5 to TRBJ2-2; a weak D match, TRBD1 (6 bases). Trimming shortened V by 3 bases and J by 3 bases, and 15 bases separated the two germline ends. This CDR3 comprises 16 residues. In germline, CDR1 is SGHKS, CDR2 YYEKEE (reference sequence). CDR3 region: CASSYTGHMDTGELFF. The CDR3 nucleotides are TGTGCCAGCAGCTATACGGGACACATGGACACCGGGGAGCTGTTTTTT.

In its sample, this clonotype was seen many times. Germline is not matched at one junction end, which may reflect a read error. The chain links TRBV3-1 to TRBJ1-2; 8 bases line up with TRBD1. Germline V gene lookup returns CDR1 LGHDT and CDR2 YNNKEL (reference sequence). There are 13 residues in the CDR3. The CDR3 bases are TGTGCCAGCAGCCAAGGGACAGGGCTTTACCTATGTTTC. Amino acids: CASSQGTGLYLCF.

This clonotype has at least ten counts. The chain joins TRBV2 to TRBJ2-3, with a weak D call TRBD1 (7 bases). The germline CDR1 and CDR2 sequences are SNHLY and FYNNEI. CDR3 length equals 15 residues. V was clipped by 6 bases and J by 1 base, with 14 bases between them. DNA of the CDR3: TGTGCCAGCAGATATCAGGGGGGACGCACAGATACGCAGTATTTT. This encodes CASRYQGGRTDTQYF.

Many counts were recorded for this clonotype. V is TRBV20-1 and J is TRBJ1-2, with D hard to call. Germline-derived CDR1 and CDR2 are DFQATT and SNEGSKA (reference sequence). The V end lost 6 bases, the J end lost 6 bases, and 17 bases lay between the germline ends. This CDR3 is built from 13 residues. The CDR3 sequence: CSAHPDGEDGYTF. The CDR3 region has the DNA TGCAGTGCCCACCCGGACGGCGAAGATGGCTACACCTTC.

This clonotype was detected many times. This chain uses TRBV6-5 with TRBJ1-2; 7 bases agree with TRBD1. The J segment lost 8 bases and the V segment lost 2 bases, leaving 8 bases of the junction unmatched. Per the germline V gene, CDR1 is MNHEY and CDR2 is SVGAGI. This CDR3 contains 14 residues. The CDR3 nucleotides read TGTGCCAGCAGTTACGGGGTACAGGGGATGGGCTACACCTTC. Translated, it gives CASSYGVQGMGYTF.

This clonotype is classed as medium-sized. The J gene is TRBJ2-1, the V gene TRBV11-3; 10 positions agree with TRBD2. This CDR3 is 16 amino acids long. V was clipped by 3 bases and J by 6 bases; unmatched bases: 8. CDR1 SGHNT and CDR2 YENEEA come from the germline V gene. CDR3 in amino acids: CASSLGTSGVFNEQFF. The CDR3 nucleotides are TGTGCCAGCAGCTTGGGAACTAGCGGGGTTTTCAATGAGCAGTTCTTC.

The CDR3 protein is CASSLDRGSSPLHF. In DNA, the CDR3 is TGTGCCAGCAGCTTAGATCGGGGGAGTTCACCCCTCCACTTT. V is TRBV11-3 and J is TRBJ1-6, with D perhaps matching TRBD1 (5 bases). Germline assignment: CDR1 SGHNT and CDR2 YENEEA. V was clipped by 0 bases and J by 9 bases, with 9 bases between them. The CDR3 is 14 amino acids.

This clonotype came up many times. The rearrangement joins TRBV7-2 to TRBJ2-7, with TRBD2 matching 13 bases. J lost 3 bases, V lost 1 base, and 3 bases had no gene match. Germline CDR1 and CDR2: SGHTA and FQGNSA. The CDR3 loop spans 16 amino acids. In DNA form, the CDR3 reads TGTGCCAGCAGCTTAGAGGGACTAGCGGGATTCTACGAGCAGTACTTC. It translates to CASSLEGLAGFYEQYF.

This clonotype was seen ten or more times. The chain links TRBV14 to TRBJ2-3; 8 nucleotides agree with TRBD2. This CDR3 is 16 amino acids long. V trimming: 4 bases; J trimming: 2 bases; junction bases outside the gene matches: 8. Per the germline V gene, CDR1 is SGHDN and CDR2 is FVKESK. CDR3 DNA: TGTGCCAGCAGCCCGCTCTCAGCGGGGGCCACAGATACGCAGTATTTT. It yields the protein CASSPLSAGATDTQYF.

This clonotype was observed at least ten times. V is TRBV7-9 and J is TRBJ2-1; the D call may be TRBD1 or TRBD2 (7 bases each). CDR1 is SEHNR and CDR2 is FQNEAQ in the germline V gene (reference sequence). CDR3 length: 15 amino acids. V was pared by 4 bases and J by 1 base, with 11 bases between. The DNA for the CDR3 is TGTGCCAGCAGCTCAGCGGGACAGTCCTACAATGAGCAGTTCTTC. It codes for CASSSAGQSYNEQFF.

The chain employs TRBV5-1 and TRBJ2-1; D may correspond to TRBD1 or TRBD2 (5 bases each). V was cut by 3 bases and J by 10 bases, with 23 bases left in between. The CDR3 has 16 residues. CDR1 SGHRS and CDR2 YFSETQ come from the germline V gene. This CDR3 is CASSSGTPYGLYEQFF. In nucleotides, the CDR3 is TGCGCCAGCAGCTCTGGGACGCCCTACGGGCTCTACGAGCAGTTCTTC.

This clonotype is large (0.1 to 1%) within its sample. V is TRBV6-6 and J is TRBJ2-5; TRBD2 might be the D (7 bases). The CDR3 extends over 12 amino acids. In germline, CDR1 is MNHNY, CDR2 SVGAGI (reference sequence). Trimming left V 10 bases short and J 2 bases short, with 11 bases between. The CDR3 DNA reads TGTGCCAACAAGGGGGGGCAAGAGACCCAGTACTTC. Residues: CANKGGQETQYF.

This clonotype was recorded at least ten times. V usage is TRBV19 and J usage is TRBJ1-4; D not certain. This CDR3 has 11 residues. Germline V lookup: CDR1 LNHDA, CDR2 SQIVND (reference sequence). Between the trimmed V and J ends, which lost 7 bases and 8 bases, there was a span of 8 bases. This chain's CDR3 is CASTEQEKLFF. In nucleotides, the CDR3 is TGTGCCAGTACCGAACAAGAAAAACTGTTTTTT.

Ten or more counts support this clonotype. The chain uses TRBV20-1 and TRBJ1-6; D is ambiguous. The length of the CDR3 is 14 residues. Germline V lookup: CDR1 DFQATT, CDR2 SNEGSKA (reference sequence). V was pared by 0 bases and J by 9 bases, with 12 bases between. The CDR3 reads CSAREVRTGSPLHF. DNA for the CDR3: TGCAGTGCTAGAGAAGTCCGAACGGGTTCACCCCTCCACTTT.